Listed below are T cell receptor beta chains from one sample, sequenced in a study of control samples from healthy donors and cancer patients. Here immunoSEQ multiplex PCR was the method, and the copy in TCRdb shows in-frame clones only, minus some. The repertoire has 150,000 to 200,000 clones, roughly 88% of them found once; the top ten carry more than 1.5%. Sequenced material: blood. The receptors derive from a man between 18 and 29 years old in good health. Both conserved end residues are part of each CDR3. The order of the fields is D gene, V gene, J gene, clone size, CDR3 DNA, CDR3 protein. A D gene is named only where the DNA matches it firmly. A clone size is listed for some rows: how often the clone was seen (once, few, many), or a class if it is expanded.

D gene: -
V gene: TRBV6-5
J gene: TRBJ2-7
clone size: once
CDR3 DNA: TGTGCCAGCGGACATGGGTCAGGGGAAACCTACGAGCAGTACTTC
CDR3 protein: CASGHGSGETYEQYF

D gene: -
V gene: TRBV15
J gene: TRBJ2-2
clone size: -
CDR3 DNA: TGTGCCACCAGCAGATTAGGGACAACTAGTGGGGAGCTGTTTTTT
CDR3 protein: CATSRLGTTSGELFF

D gene: -
V gene: TRBV18
J gene: TRBJ1-1
clone size: -
CDR3 DNA: TGTGCCAGCTCAGTACGGGACCCTCCCTATGCTGAAGCTTTCTTT
CDR3 protein: CASSVRDPPYAEAFF

D gene: -
V gene: TRBV30
J gene: TRBJ1-4
clone size: -
CDR3 DNA: TGTGCCTGGAGCTTGACAGCTAATGAAAAACTGTTTTTT
CDR3 protein: CAWSLTANEKLFF

D gene: -
V gene: TRBV18
J gene: TRBJ2-1
clone size: -
CDR3 DNA: TGTGCCAGCTCACCACAGGGGTACAATGAGCAGTTCTTC
CDR3 protein: CASSPQGYNEQFF

D gene: TRBD2
V gene: TRBV10-3
J gene: TRBJ2-2
clone size: -
CDR3 DNA: TGTGCCATCAGTGGAACGGGAGGGTCCGGGGAGCTGTTTTTT
CDR3 protein: CAISGTGGSGELFF

D gene: -
V gene: TRBV9
J gene: TRBJ2-5
clone size: -
CDR3 DNA: TGTGCCAGCAGCGTAGGACAGGAGAAAGAGACCCAGTACTTC
CDR3 protein: CASSVGQEKETQYF

D gene: TRBD2
V gene: TRBV11-1
J gene: TRBJ2-3
clone size: few
CDR3 DNA: TGTGCCAGCAGCGCGACTAGCGGTCCAGATACGCAGTATTTT
CDR3 protein: CASSATSGPDTQYF

D gene: TRBD1
V gene: TRBV4-2
J gene: TRBJ2-6
clone size: -
CDR3 DNA: TGTGCCAGCAGCCAAGACAAGGGACAGACTACACGCACCTCTGGGGCCAACGTCCTGACTTTC
CDR3 protein: CASSQDKGQTTRTSGANVLTF

D gene: -
V gene: TRBV30
J gene: TRBJ2-7
clone size: -
CDR3 DNA: TGTGCCTGGAAAATGGTCGCAGGGGCCGGCTACGAGCAGTACTTC
CDR3 protein: CAWKMVAGAGYEQYF

D gene: -
V gene: TRBV24-1
J gene: TRBJ2-1
clone size: -
CDR3 DNA: TGTGCCACCAGTAATGATTTCAATGAGCAGTTCTTC
CDR3 protein: CATSNDFNEQFF

D gene: -
V gene: TRBV19
J gene: TRBJ1-1
clone size: -
CDR3 DNA: TGTGCCAGTGCCCGCTTGGCAGTCGGGAACACTGAAGCTTTCTTT
CDR3 protein: CASARLAVGNTEAFF

D gene: -
V gene: TRBV7-8
J gene: TRBJ1-2
clone size: -
CDR3 DNA: TGTGCCAGCAGACCGACACAGGGAACACCGGGGGCGGGTGGCTACACCTTC
CDR3 protein: CASRPTQGTPGAGGYTF

D gene: TRBD1
V gene: TRBV11-2
J gene: TRBJ1-1
clone size: once
CDR3 DNA: TGTGCCAGCAGCTTTCGACAGGGAAACGTTCCTGAAGCTTTCTTT
CDR3 protein: CASSFRQGNVPEAFF

D gene: -
V gene: TRBV5-6
J gene: TRBJ2-2
clone size: -
CDR3 DNA: TGTGCCAGCAGCTTGAGGGTTGCGGGGACCGGGGAGCTGTTTTTT
CDR3 protein: CASSLRVAGTGELFF

D gene: -
V gene: TRBV10-2
J gene: TRBJ2-7
clone size: few
CDR3 DNA: TGCGCCAGCAGTGTCTCCTACGAGCAGTACTTC
CDR3 protein: CASSVSYEQYF

D gene: -
V gene: TRBV7-2
J gene: TRBJ1-6
clone size: -
CDR3 DNA: TGTGCCAGCAGCTTAGTCAGACAGGATAATTCACCCCTCCACTTT
CDR3 protein: CASSLVRQDNSPLHF

D gene: TRBD1
V gene: TRBV7-2
J gene: TRBJ1-3
clone size: -
CDR3 DNA: TGTGCCAGCAGCTTAGCAGCAGGGGGTAGATCTGGAAACACCATATATTTT
CDR3 protein: CASSLAAGGRSGNTIYF

D gene: -
V gene: TRBV5-8
J gene: TRBJ1-3
clone size: -
CDR3 DNA: TGTGCCAGCAGCTTGATAGACCTTAACACCATATATTTT
CDR3 protein: CASSLIDLNTIYF

D gene: -
V gene: TRBV5-1
J gene: TRBJ2-1
clone size: -
CDR3 DNA: TGCGCCTGTAGGGACGACGACAATGAGCAGTTCTTC
CDR3 protein: CACRDDDNEQFF

D gene: TRBD2
V gene: TRBV28
J gene: TRBJ2-5
clone size: -
CDR3 DNA: TGTGCCAGCAGAGGGACTACCTCCTTGGAGACCCAGTACTTC
CDR3 protein: CASRGTTSLETQYF

D gene: -
V gene: TRBV4-3
J gene: TRBJ1-2
clone size: -
CDR3 DNA: TGCGCCAGCAGCCAAGACTGGCCCCTTAACTATGGCTACACCTTC
CDR3 protein: CASSQDWPLNYGYTF

D gene: TRBD2
V gene: TRBV5-1
J gene: TRBJ2-1
clone size: -
CDR3 DNA: TGCGCCAGCAGCTTGGTTAGCGGGGGTGTTTATGAGCAGTTCTTC
CDR3 protein: CASSLVSGGVYEQFF

D gene: -
V gene: TRBV5-6
J gene: TRBJ1-5
clone size: -
CDR3 DNA: TGTGCCAGCAGCTTAGCAGGGATTGGCGGGGGGAGCAATCAGCCCCAGCATTTT
CDR3 protein: CASSLAGIGGGSNQPQHF

D gene: TRBD1
V gene: TRBV2
J gene: TRBJ1-4
clone size: -
CDR3 DNA: TGTGCCAGCAGGAAGACAGGGGGGGATGAAAAACTGTTTTTT
CDR3 protein: CASRKTGGDEKLFF

D gene: -
V gene: TRBV9
J gene: TRBJ2-1
clone size: -
CDR3 DNA: TGTGCCAGCAGCGTAGAACCGGGGACAAAGCAGTTCTTC
CDR3 protein: CASSVEPGTKQFF

D gene: -
V gene: TRBV5-4
J gene: TRBJ2-3
clone size: -
CDR3 DNA: TGTGCCAGCAGAGCCTATGGTCGGGCGAACACAGATACGCAGTATTTT
CDR3 protein: CASRAYGRANTDTQYF

D gene: -
V gene: TRBV7-2
J gene: TRBJ1-1
clone size: -
CDR3 DNA: TGTGCCAGCAGCTCGGGCCACTTAGGGACTGAAGCTTTCTTT
CDR3 protein: CASSSGHLGTEAFF

D gene: -
V gene: TRBV6-2/TRBV6-3
J gene: TRBJ2-7
clone size: -
CDR3 DNA: TGTGCCAGCAGTACAGGCACCTACGAGCAGTACTTC
CDR3 protein: CASSTGTYEQYF

D gene: -
V gene: TRBV12-3/TRBV12-4
J gene: TRBJ2-7
clone size: -
CDR3 DNA: TGTGCCAGCAGTCCGACGGGTTCCTACGAGCAGTACTTC
CDR3 protein: CASSPTGSYEQYF

D gene: -
V gene: TRBV5-1
J gene: TRBJ2-3
clone size: -
CDR3 DNA: TGCGCCAGCAGCTCTATCCGCACAGATACGCAGTATTTT
CDR3 protein: CASSSIRTDTQYF

D gene: -
V gene: TRBV9
J gene: TRBJ2-1
clone size: -
CDR3 DNA: TGTGCCAGCAGCGCACTCGAGCGGGTGGTAAATGAGCAGTTCTTC
CDR3 protein: CASSALERVVNEQFF

D gene: -
V gene: TRBV5-1
J gene: TRBJ1-5
clone size: -
CDR3 DNA: TGCGCCAGCAGCTTGGGGGGGGCCAATCAGCCCCAGCATTTT
CDR3 protein: CASSLGGANQPQHF